The entry below gives a single TCR beta chain sequence along with its context. Its matching antigen is unknown. In the PCR, 60 Vbeta and 13 Jbeta primers were used. Libraries were prepared by immunoSEQ multiplex PCR; TCRdb keeps only in-frame clonotypes and omits some of them. The table shows some 140,000 clones, with around 63% occurring only once. The data derive from a study of cytomegalovirus exposure and HLA in healthy donors. Study-wide results and limits: Several top significant clusters appeared, in a later analysis, to be linked to common viral pathogens. 150 to 200 TCR beta chains were listed as cytomegalovirus-associated. Previous analysis showed most TCR beta V segments were productive about 87% or about 30% of the time.

J lost 6 bases, V lost 2 bases, and 8 bases had no gene match. Germline assignment: CDR1 MNHEY and CDR2 SVGAGI. CDR3 size: 15 residues. The V and J genes are TRBV6-5 and TRBJ2-3, with 7 bases aligning to TRBD2. The source is a human donor in good health. The sample comprised PBMCs. The CDR3 is CASSYGSGISDTQYF. The CDR3 region has the DNA TGTGCCAGCAGTTACGGGAGCGGGATCTCCGATACGCAGTATTTT.